This record looks at one TCR beta chain sequence and its context. It has no known antigen specificity. Base qualities were left out, and no much larger clone turns up one base away. From cysteine to phenylalanine, the CDR3 is 15 amino acids long. Just CDR3 DNA is preserved here, 45 bases in frame from base 1. V and J are trimmed by 6 bases and 4 bases, and the gene matches miss 9 bases of the junction. According to the germline V gene (reference sequence), CDR1 reads MNHNY and CDR2 reads SVGAGI. The method was the immunoSEQ multiplex PCR assay. The multiplex PCR relied on a mix of 60 forward primers for TCR Vbeta segments and 13 reverse primers for TCR Jbeta segments. A multiplex PCR assay on genomic DNA amplified the CDR3 region of rearranged TCR beta genes. The amplified TCR beta libraries were sequenced on the Illumina HiSeq System as 87-base-pair reads. The authors' analysis ran thus. In a later analysis, some 80 million unique TCR beta chains were counted across the roughly 700 repertoires, and about 10 million of these chains were shared by at least two donors. Raw reads were error-corrected and collapsed into unique sequences by a nearest-neighbor algorithm in which closely related sequences were merged to remove PCR and sequencing errors. To assign V, D and J gene segments, CDR3 sequences were aligned to IMGT reference sequences. Each retained sequence needed at least a six-nucleotide match to both a V gene segment and a J gene segment. Rearrangements were classified as productive when the CDR3 lacked stop codons and remained in frame with V and J, and all other rearrangements were classified as non-productive. Following IMGT convention, CDR3 was defined as the stretch from the second conserved V-encoded cysteine to the conserved J-encoded phenylalanine. In an earlier analysis of 587 of the donors, sequences lacking an unambiguous match to a single V gene segment were excluded. In an earlier analysis of 587 of the donors, V segments were called functional above 56.7% productive rearrangements and were called segregating when the between-donor standard deviation exceeded 5%. A statistical classification framework was built to diagnose cytomegalovirus status from the catalog of TCR beta chain sequences. In a later analysis, TCR nucleotide sequences were compared against IMGT/GENE-DB human TR gene sequences so that V and J genes could be assigned. The TCRdist pipeline was used in a later analysis to assign CDR3 sequences and most-parsimonious VDJ recombination scenarios. A later analysis defined each TCR beta chain by its CDR3 amino acid sequence plus V-gene family, and excluded reads lacking a unique V-gene family. In a later analysis, 450 to 600 highly shared, low-generation-probability nucleotide sequences were removed to address suspected cross-contamination and a sequencing artifact. A later analysis calculated a clonal expansion index for each public chain from normalized within-repertoire ranks of inferred template counts. In a later analysis, generation probabilities were computed with a VDJ recombination model fitted to out-of-frame rearrangements, and the resulting probabilities were checked against IGoR. In a later analysis, TCR-TCR, TCR-HLA and TCR-CMV co-occurrence was scored with hypergeometric tests, and a repertoire-size bias correction was applied to TCR pairs. A later analysis estimated false discovery rates by permuting HLA or CMV assignments 20 times. In a later analysis, co-occurring TCRs were grouped with DBSCAN, and TCRdist sequence similarity was added when clustering was performed within HLA-allele-positive subsets. Repertoires with fewer than 30,000 or more than 120,000 public chains were left out of co-occurrence clustering, as were a handful of repertoires with anomalous nucleotide sharing. Imported from immuneACCESS, the table was reduced by TCRdb to in-frame sequences with V and J called. These copies leave out some clones; in studies compared against another copy, an unresolved V gene accounts for under half, and the cause of the remainder is not known. Clone size and V and J calls were adopted from that table, with D and trimming inferred from the DNA. The sample profile shows about 180,000 clones; 70% to 80% of them were found once. The ten largest clones take up around 2.5% of the sample.

This sample was included in a study of cytomegalovirus exposure and HLA in healthy donors (dated by TCRdb to the late 2010s). General notes on the study: An earlier analysis of some 600 of the donors reported about 280 Gb of sequence data and 90 million to 120 million unique TCR beta sequences obtained from about 170 million T cells. An early release covering just under 650 HLA-typed donors comprised approximately 290 gigabases of sequencing data and tens of millions of unique TCR sequences. Genome-wide SNP genotypes for about 55% of the 666 donors were used in a later genetic analysis, which treated that subset as a discovery cohort. Every repertoire in the discovery cohort had been generated on one and the same sequencing platform. Several DR-DQ haplotypes were handled as single units for association and clustering because linkage in the cohort was strong. The study combined high-throughput TCR immunosequencing, statistical association of individual TCRs with disease status, and machine learning to predict cytomegalovirus infection status. Using immunosequencing, the study profiled T cell repertoires from some 670 subjects and related those repertoires to cytomegalovirus serostatus. Typing coverage differed by locus: A, B, C, DRB1 and DQB1 were typed in roughly 620-640 donors, DQA1 in about 550, DPA1 in 600 to 610, and DPB1 in 400 to 480. A later analysis re-analyzed previously published TCR beta repertoires from about 730 donors and added high-resolution HLA genotyping to study TCR occurrence patterns. Donor age, sex, ethnicity and CMV serostatus were collected together with the repertoire data. An earlier analysis of 450 to 750 of the donors used high-throughput TCR beta sequencing to judge whether each TCR beta V gene segment behaved as functional or pseudogenic. On average, 235,054 unique TCR beta nucleotide sequences were sequenced per donor among fewer than 500 genotyped donors of the cohort, with around 19% of those sequences being non-productive. The aim of the study was to test whether cataloging public T cell receptors could identify signatures of past pathogen exposure. Rather than using new phenotypic data, the later analysis identified candidate immune exposures from TCR beta sequences and from how often those sequences occurred across donors. The genetic ancestry cluster associated with self-reported Caucasian donors included 81% of the roughly 400 genotyped donors. Both class I and class II loci were covered by HLA typing, at four-digit resolution. A separate validation cohort of roughly 120 different subjects was used in addition to the 666-subject first cohort. The investigation overall reported the following: A later genetic analysis reported fewer N-insertions in productive TCRs among donors in an Asian-associated ancestry cluster than the approximately 670-donor mean. A further reported finding was that TCR beta sequences accurately predicted the HLA-A and HLA-B alleles for most subjects in the first cohort. In a later analysis, HLA-associated TCR beta chains were found to be more clonally expanded and to have lower generation probabilities than equally common non-associated chains. According to the authors, the approach could potentially be generalized to other disease states and immunological phenotypes. Specific HLA alleles were associated with 15,000 to 20,000 TCR beta sequences at a false discovery rate of 0.05 in a later analysis. Linkage disequilibrium might explain the correlated functional status among segregating V segments, but an unknown experimental factor could not be ruled out. A cluster of highly shared sequence variants was judged likely to represent a technical artifact of the sequencing pipeline. In a later analysis, most CMV-associated TCR beta chains were found to appear HLA-restricted, with HLA associations seemingly driven largely by CMV exposure. Strong co-occurrence of HLA alleles, especially DR and DQ, made assigning TCR associations to individual alleles difficult. Because HLA typing was unavailable for some donors at each locus, only the typed subset was used in association tests. Because the 87-base-pair reads could not distinguish some IMGT-functional V segments, including TRBV6-2 and TRBV6-3, those segments were excluded. According to a later analysis, parvovirus B19, influenza, CMV and Epstein-Barr virus appeared linked to several top co-occurrence clusters. The classifier was reported to diagnose cytomegalovirus status with high specificity and sensitivity in both the original cohort and the validation cohort. Roughly uniform sequencing depth across donors was assumed in presence/absence analyses, although this assumption may not hold. Most TCR sequences were seen in very few donors, while some public TCRs were found in many individuals. A later genetic analysis associated a missense DCLRE1C variant with V-gene and J-gene trimming of TCR beta chains, and an independent cohort replicated the association. A total of about 180 TCR beta chains were listed by the study as associated with cytomegalovirus. The only immune exposure information available for the cohort was CMV serostatus. In an earlier analysis of some 540 of the donors, most TCR beta V segments appeared in productive rearrangements about 90% or about 30% of the time, broadly matching IMGT annotations. The earlier analysis of about 600 of the donors excluded fewer than 20 rarely observed V segments, including chromosome 9 orphons, because counts were too low. According to a later analysis, TCR association rates differed among HLA loci, with DRB1 alleles showing the most associated TCRs and HLA-C alleles showing the fewest. In vitro tests confirmed that a few of the cytomegalovirus-associated TCR beta chains recognize cytomegalovirus antigens. This cohort had only TCR beta chains sequenced, and the lack of alpha or paired-chain data limited which features could be detected.

The cohort consisted of fewer than 700 healthy bone marrow donors. At the time of sampling, every cohort member was nominally healthy, though immune exposures that went unrecorded were likely present. The donor was CMV seronegative and belonged to the group of approximately 320 seronegative cohort members. A peripheral blood sample was collected from each donor, and TCR beta sequencing was performed on peripheral blood mononuclear cells. Genomic DNA was extracted from the blood cell samples with the Qiagen DNeasy Blood Extraction Kit. Sequenced sample: PBMCs. The TCR was taken from a man aged 60 to 75 in good health and CMV-seronegative. This chain joins TRBV6-6 to TRBJ1-5, and TRBD1 matches 7 of the central bases. The CDR3 amino acid sequence is: CASSPDRARNQPQHF. The DNA is as follows: TGTGCCAGCAGCCCAGACAGGGCGAGGAATCAGCCCCAGCATTTT.